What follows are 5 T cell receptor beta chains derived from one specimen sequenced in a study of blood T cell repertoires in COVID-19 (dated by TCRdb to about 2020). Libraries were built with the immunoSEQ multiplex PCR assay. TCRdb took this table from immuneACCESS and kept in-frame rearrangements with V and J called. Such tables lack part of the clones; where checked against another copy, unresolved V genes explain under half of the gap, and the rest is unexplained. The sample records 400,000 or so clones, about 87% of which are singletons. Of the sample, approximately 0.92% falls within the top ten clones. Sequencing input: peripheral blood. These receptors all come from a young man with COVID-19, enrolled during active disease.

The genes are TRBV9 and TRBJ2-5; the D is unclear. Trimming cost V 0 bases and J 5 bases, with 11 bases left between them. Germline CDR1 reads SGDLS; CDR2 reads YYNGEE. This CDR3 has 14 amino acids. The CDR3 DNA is TGTGCCAGCAGCGTAGAGCGTGGGTCCGAGACCCAGTACTTC. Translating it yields CASSVERGSETQYF.

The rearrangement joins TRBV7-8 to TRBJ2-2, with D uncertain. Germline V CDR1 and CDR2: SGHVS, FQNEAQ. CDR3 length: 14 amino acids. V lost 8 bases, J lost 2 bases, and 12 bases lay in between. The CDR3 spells CASGRIRNTGELFF. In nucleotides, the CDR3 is TGTGCCAGCGGTAGAATCCGAAACACCGGGGAGCTGTTTTTT.

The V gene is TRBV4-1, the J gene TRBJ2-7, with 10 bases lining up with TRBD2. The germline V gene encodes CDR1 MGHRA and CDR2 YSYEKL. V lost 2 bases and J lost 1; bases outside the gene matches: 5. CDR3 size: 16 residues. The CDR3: CASSQHPSGRSYEQYF. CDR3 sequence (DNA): TGCGCCAGCAGCCAACACCCTAGCGGGAGATCCTACGAGCAGTACTTC.

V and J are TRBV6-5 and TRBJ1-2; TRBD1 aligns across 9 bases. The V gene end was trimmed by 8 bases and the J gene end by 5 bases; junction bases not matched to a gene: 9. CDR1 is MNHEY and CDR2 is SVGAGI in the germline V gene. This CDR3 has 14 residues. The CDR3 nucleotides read TGTGCCAGCTGCCGGGACAGGGATTGGTATGGCTACACCTTC. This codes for CASCRDRDWYGYTF.

This CDR3 reads CASSGQGIGEAFF. DNA of the CDR3: TGTGCCAGCAGCGGACAGGGGATCGGTGAAGCTTTCTTT. The V call is TRBV7-9, the J call TRBJ1-1, with 9 bases matching TRBD1. Germline CDR1 and CDR2: SEHNR and FQNEAQ (reference sequence). V shed 5 bases, J shed 7 bases, and the junction held 5 bases outside the gene matches. The CDR3 extends over 13 amino acids.